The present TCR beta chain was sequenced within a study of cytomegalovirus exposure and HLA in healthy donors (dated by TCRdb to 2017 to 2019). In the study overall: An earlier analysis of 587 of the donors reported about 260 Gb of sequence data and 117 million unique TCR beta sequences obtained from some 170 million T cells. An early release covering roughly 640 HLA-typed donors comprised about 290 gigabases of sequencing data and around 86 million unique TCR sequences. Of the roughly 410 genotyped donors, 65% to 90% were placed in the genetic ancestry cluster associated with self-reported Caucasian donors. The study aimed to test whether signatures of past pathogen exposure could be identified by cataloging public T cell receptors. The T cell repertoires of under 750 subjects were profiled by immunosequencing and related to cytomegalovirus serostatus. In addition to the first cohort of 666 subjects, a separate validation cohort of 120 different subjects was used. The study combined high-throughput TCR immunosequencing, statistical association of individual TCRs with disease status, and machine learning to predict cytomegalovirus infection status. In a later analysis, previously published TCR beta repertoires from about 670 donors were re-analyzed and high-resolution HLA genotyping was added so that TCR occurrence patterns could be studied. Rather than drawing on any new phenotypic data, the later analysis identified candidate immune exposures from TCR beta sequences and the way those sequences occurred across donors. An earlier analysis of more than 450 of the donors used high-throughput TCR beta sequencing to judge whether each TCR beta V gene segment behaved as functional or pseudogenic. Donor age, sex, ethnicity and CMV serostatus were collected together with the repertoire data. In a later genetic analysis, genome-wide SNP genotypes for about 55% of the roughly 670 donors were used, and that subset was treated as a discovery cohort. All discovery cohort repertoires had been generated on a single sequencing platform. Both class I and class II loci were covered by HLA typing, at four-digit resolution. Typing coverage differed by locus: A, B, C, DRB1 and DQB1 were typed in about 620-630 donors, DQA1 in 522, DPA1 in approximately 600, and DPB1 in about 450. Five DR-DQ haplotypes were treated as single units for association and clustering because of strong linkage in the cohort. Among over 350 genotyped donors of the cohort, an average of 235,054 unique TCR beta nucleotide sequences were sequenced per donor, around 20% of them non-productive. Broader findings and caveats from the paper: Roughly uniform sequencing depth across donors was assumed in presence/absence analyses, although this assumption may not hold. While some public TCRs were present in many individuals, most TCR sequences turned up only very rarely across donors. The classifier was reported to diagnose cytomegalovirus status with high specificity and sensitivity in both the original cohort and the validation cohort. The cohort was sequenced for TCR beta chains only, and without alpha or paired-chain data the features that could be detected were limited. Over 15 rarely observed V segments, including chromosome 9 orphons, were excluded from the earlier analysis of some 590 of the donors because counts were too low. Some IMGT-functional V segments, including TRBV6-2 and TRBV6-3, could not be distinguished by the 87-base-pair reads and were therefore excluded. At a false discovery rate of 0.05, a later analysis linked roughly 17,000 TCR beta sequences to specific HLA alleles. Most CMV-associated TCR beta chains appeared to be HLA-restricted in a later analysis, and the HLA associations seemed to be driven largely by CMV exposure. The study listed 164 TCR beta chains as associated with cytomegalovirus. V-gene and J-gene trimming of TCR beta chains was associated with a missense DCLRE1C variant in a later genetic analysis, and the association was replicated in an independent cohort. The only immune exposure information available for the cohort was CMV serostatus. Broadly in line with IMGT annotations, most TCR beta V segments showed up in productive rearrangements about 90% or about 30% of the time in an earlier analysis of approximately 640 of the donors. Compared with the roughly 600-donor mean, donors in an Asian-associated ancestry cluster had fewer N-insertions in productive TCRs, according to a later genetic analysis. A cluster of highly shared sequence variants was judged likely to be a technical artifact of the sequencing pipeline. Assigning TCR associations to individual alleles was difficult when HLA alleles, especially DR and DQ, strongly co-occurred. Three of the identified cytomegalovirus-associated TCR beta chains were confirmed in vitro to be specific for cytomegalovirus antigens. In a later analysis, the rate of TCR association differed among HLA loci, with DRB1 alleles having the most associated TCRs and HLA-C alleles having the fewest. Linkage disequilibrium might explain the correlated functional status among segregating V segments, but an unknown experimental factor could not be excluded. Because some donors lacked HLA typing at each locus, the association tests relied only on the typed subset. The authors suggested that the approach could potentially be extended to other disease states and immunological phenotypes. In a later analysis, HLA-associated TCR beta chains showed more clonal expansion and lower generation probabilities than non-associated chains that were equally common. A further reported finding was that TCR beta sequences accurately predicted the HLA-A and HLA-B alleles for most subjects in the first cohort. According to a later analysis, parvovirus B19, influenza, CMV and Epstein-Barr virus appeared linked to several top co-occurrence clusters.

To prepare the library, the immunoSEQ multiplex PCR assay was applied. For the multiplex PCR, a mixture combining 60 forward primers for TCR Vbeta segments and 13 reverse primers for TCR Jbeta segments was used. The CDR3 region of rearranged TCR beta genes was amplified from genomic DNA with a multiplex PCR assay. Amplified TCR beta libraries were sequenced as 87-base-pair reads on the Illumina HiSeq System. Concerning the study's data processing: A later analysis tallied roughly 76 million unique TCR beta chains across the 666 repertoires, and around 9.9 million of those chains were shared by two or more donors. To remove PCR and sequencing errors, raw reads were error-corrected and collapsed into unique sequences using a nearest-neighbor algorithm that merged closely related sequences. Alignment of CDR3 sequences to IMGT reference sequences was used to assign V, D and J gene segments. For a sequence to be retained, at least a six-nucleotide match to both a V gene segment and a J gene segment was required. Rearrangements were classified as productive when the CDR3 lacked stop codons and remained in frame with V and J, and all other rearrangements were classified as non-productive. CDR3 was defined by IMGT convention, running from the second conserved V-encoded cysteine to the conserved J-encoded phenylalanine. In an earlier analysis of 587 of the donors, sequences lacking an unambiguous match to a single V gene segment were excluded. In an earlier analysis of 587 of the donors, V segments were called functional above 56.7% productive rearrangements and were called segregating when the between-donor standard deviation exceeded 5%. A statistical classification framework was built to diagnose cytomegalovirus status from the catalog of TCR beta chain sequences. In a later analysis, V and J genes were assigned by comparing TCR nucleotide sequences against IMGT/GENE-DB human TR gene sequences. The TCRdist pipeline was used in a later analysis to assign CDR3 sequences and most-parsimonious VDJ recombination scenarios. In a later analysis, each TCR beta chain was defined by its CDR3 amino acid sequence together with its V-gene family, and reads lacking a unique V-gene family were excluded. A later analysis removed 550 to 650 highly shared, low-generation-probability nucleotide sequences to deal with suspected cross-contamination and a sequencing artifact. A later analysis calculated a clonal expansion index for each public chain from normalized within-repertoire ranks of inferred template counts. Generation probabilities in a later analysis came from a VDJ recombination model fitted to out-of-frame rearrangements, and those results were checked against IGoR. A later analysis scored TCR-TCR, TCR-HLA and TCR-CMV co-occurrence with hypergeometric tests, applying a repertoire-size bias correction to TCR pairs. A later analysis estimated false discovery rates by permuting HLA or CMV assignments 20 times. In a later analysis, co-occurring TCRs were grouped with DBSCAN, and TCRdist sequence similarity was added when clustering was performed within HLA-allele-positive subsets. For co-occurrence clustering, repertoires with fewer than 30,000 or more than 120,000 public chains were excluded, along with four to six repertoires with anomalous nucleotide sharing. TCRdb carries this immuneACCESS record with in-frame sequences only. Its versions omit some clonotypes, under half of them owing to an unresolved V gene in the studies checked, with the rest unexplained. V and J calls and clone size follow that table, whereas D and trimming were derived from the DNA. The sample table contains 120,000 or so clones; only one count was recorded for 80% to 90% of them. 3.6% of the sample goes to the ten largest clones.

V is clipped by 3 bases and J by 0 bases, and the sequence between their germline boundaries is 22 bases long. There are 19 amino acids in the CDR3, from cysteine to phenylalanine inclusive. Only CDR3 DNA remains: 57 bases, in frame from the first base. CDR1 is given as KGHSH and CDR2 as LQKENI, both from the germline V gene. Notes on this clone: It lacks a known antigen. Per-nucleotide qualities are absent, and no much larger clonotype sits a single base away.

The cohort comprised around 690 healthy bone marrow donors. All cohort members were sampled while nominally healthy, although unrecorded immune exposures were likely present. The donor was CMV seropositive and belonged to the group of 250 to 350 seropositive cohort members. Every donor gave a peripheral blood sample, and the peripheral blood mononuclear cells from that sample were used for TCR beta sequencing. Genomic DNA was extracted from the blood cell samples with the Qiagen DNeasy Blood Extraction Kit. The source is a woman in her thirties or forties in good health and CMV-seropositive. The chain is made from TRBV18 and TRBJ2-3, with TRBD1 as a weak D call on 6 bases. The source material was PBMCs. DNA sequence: TGTGCCAGCTCACCCATTGGGGCTGCGACAGGACCTAGCACAGATACGCAGTATTTT. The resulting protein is CASSPIGAATGPSTDTQYF.